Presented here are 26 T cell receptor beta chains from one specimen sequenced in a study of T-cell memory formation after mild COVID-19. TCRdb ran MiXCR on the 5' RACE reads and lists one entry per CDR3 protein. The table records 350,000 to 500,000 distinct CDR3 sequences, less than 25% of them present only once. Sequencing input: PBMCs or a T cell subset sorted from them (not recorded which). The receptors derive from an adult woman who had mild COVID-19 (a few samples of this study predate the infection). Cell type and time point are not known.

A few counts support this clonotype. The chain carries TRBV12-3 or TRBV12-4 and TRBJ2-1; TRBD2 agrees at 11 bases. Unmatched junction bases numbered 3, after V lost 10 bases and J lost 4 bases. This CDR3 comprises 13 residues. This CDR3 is CATRLAGYNEQFF. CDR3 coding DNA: TGTGCCACCAGACTAGCGGGGTACAATGAGCAGTTCTTC.

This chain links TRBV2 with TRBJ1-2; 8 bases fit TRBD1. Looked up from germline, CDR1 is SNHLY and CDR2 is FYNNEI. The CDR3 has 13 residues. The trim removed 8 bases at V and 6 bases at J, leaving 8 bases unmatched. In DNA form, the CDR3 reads TGTGCCAGCCTGGACAGGGAGATGCATGGCTACACCTTC. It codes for CASLDREMHGYTF.

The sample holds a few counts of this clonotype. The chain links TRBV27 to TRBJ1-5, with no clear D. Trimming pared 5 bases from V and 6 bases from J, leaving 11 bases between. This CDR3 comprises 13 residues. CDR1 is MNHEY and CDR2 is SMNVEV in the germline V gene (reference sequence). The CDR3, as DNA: TGTGCCAGCAGTCTGGTTAGGGCTCAGCCCCAGCATTTT. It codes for CASSLVRAQPQHF.

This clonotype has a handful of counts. The CDR3 sequence: CASSLVGTGETQYF. For the CDR3, the DNA is TGTGCCAGCAGCTTAGTTGGGACAGGGGAGACCCAGTACTTC. V and J are TRBV7-2 and TRBJ2-5; 9 nucleotides match TRBD1. This CDR3 is 14 amino acids long. The germline CDR1 and CDR2 sequences are SGHTA and FQGNSA. J gave up 5 bases and V 1 base, and 2 bases lay outside the gene matches.

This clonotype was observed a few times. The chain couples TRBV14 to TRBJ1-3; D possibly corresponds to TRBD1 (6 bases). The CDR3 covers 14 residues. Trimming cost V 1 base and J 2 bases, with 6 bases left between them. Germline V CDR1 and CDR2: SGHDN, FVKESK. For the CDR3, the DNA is TGTGCCAGCAGCCAAGCAGGGGCTGGAAACACCATATATTTT. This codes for CASSQAGAGNTIYF.

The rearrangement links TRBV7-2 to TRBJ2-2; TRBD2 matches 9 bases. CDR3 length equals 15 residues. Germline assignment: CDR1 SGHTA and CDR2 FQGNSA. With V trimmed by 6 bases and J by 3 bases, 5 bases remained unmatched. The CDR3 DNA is TGTGCCAGCAGAGTAGCGGGAGTTTACACCGGGGAGCTGTTTTTT. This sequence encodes CASRVAGVYTGELFF.

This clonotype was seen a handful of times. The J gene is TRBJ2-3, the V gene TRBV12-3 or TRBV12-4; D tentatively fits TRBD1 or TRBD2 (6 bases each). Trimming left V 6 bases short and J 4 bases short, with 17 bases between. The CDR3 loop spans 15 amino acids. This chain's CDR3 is CASSGGNRAPDTQYF. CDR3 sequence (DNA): TGTGCCAGCAGCGGAGGGAACAGGGCGCCAGATACGCAGTATTTT.

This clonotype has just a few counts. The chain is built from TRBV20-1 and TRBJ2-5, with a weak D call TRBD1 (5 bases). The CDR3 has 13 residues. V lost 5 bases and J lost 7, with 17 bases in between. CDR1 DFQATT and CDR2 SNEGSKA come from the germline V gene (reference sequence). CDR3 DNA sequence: TGCAGTGCTCCACAGACGTTCCAGGGGACCCAGTACTTC. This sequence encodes CSAPQTFQGTQYF.

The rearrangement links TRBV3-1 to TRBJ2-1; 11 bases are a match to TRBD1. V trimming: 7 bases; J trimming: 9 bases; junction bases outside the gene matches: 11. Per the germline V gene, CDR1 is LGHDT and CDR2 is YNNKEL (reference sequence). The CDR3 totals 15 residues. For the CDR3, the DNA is TGTGCCAGCACCCGGAGAGGACAGGGGGCCGGTGAGCAGTTCTTC. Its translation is CASTRRGQGAGEQFF.

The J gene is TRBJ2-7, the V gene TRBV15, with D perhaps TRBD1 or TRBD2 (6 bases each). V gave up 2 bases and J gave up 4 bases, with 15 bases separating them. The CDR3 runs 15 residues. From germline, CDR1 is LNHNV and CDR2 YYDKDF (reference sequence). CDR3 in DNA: TGTGCCACCAGCAGACCCCCGGGGGCAATATACGAGCAGTACTTC. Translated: CATSRPPGAIYEQYF.

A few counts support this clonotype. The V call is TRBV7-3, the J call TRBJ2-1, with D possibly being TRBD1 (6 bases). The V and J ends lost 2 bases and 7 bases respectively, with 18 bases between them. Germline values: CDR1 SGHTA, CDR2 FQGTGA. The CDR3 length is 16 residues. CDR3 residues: CASSLGVRGLRNEQFF. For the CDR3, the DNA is TGTGCCAGCAGCTTAGGAGTCAGGGGTCTTAGGAATGAGCAGTTCTTC.

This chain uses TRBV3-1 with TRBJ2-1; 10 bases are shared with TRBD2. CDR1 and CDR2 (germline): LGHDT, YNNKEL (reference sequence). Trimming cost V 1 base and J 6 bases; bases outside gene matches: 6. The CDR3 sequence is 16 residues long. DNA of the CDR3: TGTGCCAGCAGCCAAGGAGCGGGGGGGTTAGGCAATGAGCAGTTCTTC. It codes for CASSQGAGGLGNEQFF.

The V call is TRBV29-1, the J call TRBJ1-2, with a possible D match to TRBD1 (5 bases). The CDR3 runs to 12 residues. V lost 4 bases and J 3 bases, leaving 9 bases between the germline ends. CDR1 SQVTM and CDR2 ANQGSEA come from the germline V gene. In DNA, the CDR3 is TGCAGCGTTGCCGACAGCTACTATGGCTACACCTTC. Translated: CSVADSYYGYTF.

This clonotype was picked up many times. For the CDR3, the DNA is TGCGCCAGCAGCCAACAACAGGGGAAGGGTCACAATGAGCAGTTCTTC. Amino acid sequence: CASSQQQGKGHNEQFF. V is TRBV4-1 and J is TRBJ2-1, with 7 bases that match TRBD1. The J segment lost 5 bases and the V segment lost 2 bases, leaving 9 bases of the junction unmatched. This CDR3 is 16 amino acids long. Looked up from germline, CDR1 is MGHRA and CDR2 is YSYEKL.

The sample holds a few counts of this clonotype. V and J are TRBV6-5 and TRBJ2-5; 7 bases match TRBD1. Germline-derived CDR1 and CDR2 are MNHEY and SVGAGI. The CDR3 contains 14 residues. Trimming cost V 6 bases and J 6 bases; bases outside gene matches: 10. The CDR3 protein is CASSRGTHRKTQYF. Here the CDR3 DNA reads TGTGCCAGCAGCAGGGGGACCCATCGGAAGACCCAGTACTTC.

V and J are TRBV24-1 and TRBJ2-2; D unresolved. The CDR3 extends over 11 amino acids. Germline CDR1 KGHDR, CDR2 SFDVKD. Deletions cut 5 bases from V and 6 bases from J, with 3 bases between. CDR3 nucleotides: TGTGCCACCAGTGCCTCCGGGGAGCTGTTTTTT. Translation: CATSASGELFF.

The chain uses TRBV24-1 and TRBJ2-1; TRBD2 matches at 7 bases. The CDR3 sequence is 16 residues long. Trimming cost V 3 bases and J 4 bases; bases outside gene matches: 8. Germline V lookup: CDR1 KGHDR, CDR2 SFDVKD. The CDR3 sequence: CATSDSGTADYNEQFF. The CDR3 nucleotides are TGTGCCACCAGTGATAGCGGGACCGCGGATTACAATGAGCAGTTCTTC.

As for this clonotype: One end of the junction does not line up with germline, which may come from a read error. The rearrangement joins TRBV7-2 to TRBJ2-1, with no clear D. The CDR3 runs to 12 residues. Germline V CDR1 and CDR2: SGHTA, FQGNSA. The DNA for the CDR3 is TGTGCCAGCAGCTTATTCCCAAGAGTCTGGGTCTTC. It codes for CASSLFPRVWVF.

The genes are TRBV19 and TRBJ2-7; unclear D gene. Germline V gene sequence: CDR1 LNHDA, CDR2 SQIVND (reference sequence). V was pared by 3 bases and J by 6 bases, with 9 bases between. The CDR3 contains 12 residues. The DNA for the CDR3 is TGTGCCAGTAGTATCGAAGTGGGCGAGCAGTACTTC. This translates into CASSIEVGEQYF.

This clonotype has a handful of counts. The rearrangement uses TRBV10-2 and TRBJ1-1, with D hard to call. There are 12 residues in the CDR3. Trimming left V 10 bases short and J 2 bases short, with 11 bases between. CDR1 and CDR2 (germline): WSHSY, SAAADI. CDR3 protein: CATKGGNTEAFF. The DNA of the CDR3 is TGCGCCACTAAGGGCGGCAACACTGAAGCTTTCTTT.

The CDR3 spells CSVSPGTGKETQYF. The CDR3 DNA sequence: TGCAGCGTTTCTCCCGGGACAGGGAAAGAGACCCAGTACTTC. This rearrangement joins TRBV29-1 to TRBJ2-5, with 9 positions matching TRBD1. V was clipped by 5 bases and J by 3 bases; unmatched bases: 7. The CDR3 is 14 amino acids. The germline V gene encodes CDR1 SQVTM and CDR2 ANQGSEA.

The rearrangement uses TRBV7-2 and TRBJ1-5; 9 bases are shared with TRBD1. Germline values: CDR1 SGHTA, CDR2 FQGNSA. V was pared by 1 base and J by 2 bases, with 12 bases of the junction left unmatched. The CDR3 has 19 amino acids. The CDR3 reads CASSLGGTGLKGGNQPQHF. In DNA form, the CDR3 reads TGTGCCAGCAGCTTAGGGGGGACAGGGCTTAAAGGCGGCAATCAGCCCCAGCATTTT.

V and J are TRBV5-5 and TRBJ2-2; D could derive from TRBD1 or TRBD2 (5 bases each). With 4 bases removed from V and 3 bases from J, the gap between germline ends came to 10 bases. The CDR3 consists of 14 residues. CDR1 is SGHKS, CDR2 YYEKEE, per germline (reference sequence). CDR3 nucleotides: TGTGCCAGCAGCCCCCAGGGACACACCGGGGAGCTGTTTTTT. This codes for CASSPQGHTGELFF.

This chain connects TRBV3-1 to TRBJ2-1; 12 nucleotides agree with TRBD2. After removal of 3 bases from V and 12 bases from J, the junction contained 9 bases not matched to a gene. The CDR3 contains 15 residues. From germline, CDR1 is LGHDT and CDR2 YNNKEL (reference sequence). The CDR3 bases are TGTGCCAGCAGCCAGACGACTAGCGGGGGAATTGGGCAGTTCTTC. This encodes CASSQTTSGGIGQFF.

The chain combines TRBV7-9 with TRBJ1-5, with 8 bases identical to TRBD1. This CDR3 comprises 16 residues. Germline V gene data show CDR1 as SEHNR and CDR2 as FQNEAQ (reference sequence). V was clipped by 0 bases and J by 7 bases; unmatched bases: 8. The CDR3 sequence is CASSLARWDRWQPQHF. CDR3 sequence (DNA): TGTGCCAGCAGCTTAGCGCGTTGGGACAGGTGGCAGCCCCAGCATTTT.

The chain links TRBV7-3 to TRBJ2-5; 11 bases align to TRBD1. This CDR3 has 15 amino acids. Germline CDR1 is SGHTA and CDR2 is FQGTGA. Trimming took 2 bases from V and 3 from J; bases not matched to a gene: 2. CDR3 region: CASSLGTGGKETQYF. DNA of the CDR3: TGTGCCAGCAGCTTAGGGACAGGGGGAAAAGAGACCCAGTACTTC.